Shown below are 21 T cell receptor beta chains from a single sample sequenced in a study of blood T cell repertoires in COVID-19. Profiling relied on immunoSEQ multiplex PCR, and the TCRdb table lists in-frame clones only, not all of them. The data contain 84,000 or so clones, 87% of them singletons. What was sequenced was peripheral blood. The receptors come from a man aged 55-75 years with acute or convalescent COVID-19.

J is TRBJ2-3 and V is TRBV5-1, with D unclear. Trimming pared 1 base from V and 0 bases from J, leaving 15 bases between. CDR3 length: 17 amino acids. Germline V gene data show CDR1 as SGHRS and CDR2 as YFSETQ. The CDR3 nucleotides read TGCGCCAGCAGCTTGTATGTAGGAACAGATAGCACAGATACGCAGTATTTT. Translating it yields CASSLYVGTDSTDTQYF.

The chain employs TRBV5-6 and TRBJ1-1, with 7 bases that match TRBD1. Germline-derived CDR1 and CDR2 are SGHDT and YYEEEE. Trimming at V came to 4 bases and at J to 1 base, leaving 4 bases not matched to a gene. CDR3 size: 14 residues. Written as DNA, the CDR3 is TGTGCCAGCAGCATGGGACAGCGGAACACTGAAGCTTTCTTT. This sequence encodes CASSMGQRNTEAFF.

The V gene is TRBV5-8, the J gene TRBJ1-2, with a possible D match to TRBD1 (6 bases). The CDR3 sequence is 16 residues long. Germline V CDR1 and CDR2: SGHTS, YDEGEE. Trimming took 4 bases from V and 5 from J, leaving 21 bases between them. The CDR3 protein is CASSAVERGRGYGYTF. CDR3 nucleotides: TGTGCCAGCAGCGCGGTTGAAAGGGGGAGAGGATATGGCTACACCTTC.

The rearrangement links TRBV5-1 to TRBJ2-7; 8 bases agree with TRBD2. CDR3 length: 16 residues. Germline CDR1 and CDR2: SGHRS and YFSETQ. Trimming cost V 2 bases and J 0 bases; bases outside gene matches: 7. CDR3 protein: CASSLAGAPSSYEQYF. CDR3 nucleotides: TGCGCCAGCAGCTTAGCGGGGGCCCCGAGCTCCTACGAGCAGTACTTC.

V gene TRBV13 combines with J gene TRBJ2-1, with TRBD2 matching 14 bases. The CDR3 runs 17 residues. V lost 4 bases and J lost 8; bases outside the gene matches: 10. CDR1 is PRHDT and CDR2 is FYEKMQ in the germline V gene (reference sequence). CDR3 in DNA: TGTGCCAGCAGCTCCGGACTGACTAGCGGGGGGGCGGATGAGCAGTTCTTC. Its translation: CASSSGLTSGGADEQFF.

This clone was observed once. The rearrangement links TRBV10-1 to TRBJ1-5, with 10 bases lining up with TRBD1. Germline values: CDR1 WNHNN, CDR2 SYGVQD (reference sequence). CDR3 size: 19 residues. J was trimmed by 1 base and V by 10 bases; bases with no gene match: 19. Here the CDR3 DNA reads TGCGCCACCAAGAAAGGTTGGACAGGGGGATATTCGAGCAATCAGCCCCAGCATTTT. Its protein product is CATKKGWTGGYSSNQPQHF.

The J gene is TRBJ2-1, the V gene TRBV29-1; a weak D match, TRBD1 (6 bases). Germline V gene lookup returns CDR1 SQVTM and CDR2 ANQGSEA. Trimming stripped 4 bases from V and 1 base from J, with 11 bases between. This CDR3 contains 14 residues. CDR3 nucleotide sequence: TGCAGCGTTGCACAGGGCGCATCCTACAATGAGCAGTTCTTC. Its translation is CSVAQGASYNEQFF.

This clone was seen a handful of times. CDR3 sequence reads: CASSFRDRGYSEQFF. The CDR3 nucleotides are TGTGCCAGCAGCTTCCGGGACAGGGGTTATAGTGAGCAGTTCTTC. J is TRBJ2-1 and V is TRBV5-6, with 10 bases aligning to TRBD1. V was clipped by 2 bases and J by 9 bases; unmatched bases: 8. In germline, CDR1 is SGHDT, CDR2 YYEEEE. CDR3 size: 15 residues.

The chain has TRBV4-3 and TRBJ1-5; D is undetermined. The CDR3 is 15 residues long. CDR1 and CDR2 (germline): LGHNA, YSLEER. Deletions cut 1 base from V and 2 bases from J, with 9 bases between. CDR3 in amino acids: CASSQGLVGNQPQHF. The CDR3, as DNA: TGCGCCAGCAGCCAAGGACTCGTGGGCAATCAGCCCCAGCATTTT.

This clone came up a few times. CDR3 coding DNA: TGCGCCAGCAGCCCAGGGACGGGACAGAATTCACCCCTCCACTTT. Translated, it gives CASSPGTGQNSPLHF. The chain links TRBV4-3 to TRBJ1-6; TRBD1 matches 7 bases. The trim removed 4 bases at V and 7 bases at J, leaving 7 bases unmatched. In germline, CDR1 is LGHNA, CDR2 YSLEER. The CDR3 has 15 amino acids.

V is TRBV19 and J is TRBJ2-1; perhaps TRBD1 as D (7 bases). The CDR3 consists of 16 residues. Germline values: CDR1 LNHDA, CDR2 SQIVND (reference sequence). Trimming took 2 bases from V and 6 from J, leaving 17 bases between them. As DNA, the CDR3 is TGTGCCAGTAGTATAACGACAGGGTTGGGGGGCAATGAGCAGTTCTTC. Amino acid sequence: CASSITTGLGGNEQFF.

Concerning this clone: Other DNA sequences of this sample code for an identical CDR3. V and J are TRBV30 and TRBJ1-5; no firm D call. Germline-derived CDR1 and CDR2 are GTSNPN and SVGIG (reference sequence). This CDR3 spans 13 amino acids. Trimming stripped 0 bases from V and 0 bases from J, with 3 bases between. The CDR3, as DNA: TGTGCCTGGAGTGTCCGTAGCAATCAGCCCCAGCATTTT. This translates into CAWSVRSNQPQHF.

The gene calls are TRBV7-2 and TRBJ2-1; 7 positions agree with TRBD2. Per germline, CDR1 SGHTA and CDR2 FQGNSA. V shed 3 bases, J shed 2 bases, and the junction held 10 bases outside the gene matches. CDR3 length: 17 residues. The CDR3 is CASSFPEAAGAYNEQFF. For the CDR3, the DNA is TGTGCCAGCAGCTTCCCAGAAGCGGCGGGGGCCTACAATGAGCAGTTCTTC.

J is TRBJ2-6 and V is TRBV19; 9 bases are a match to TRBD2. Germline CDR1 reads LNHDA; CDR2 reads SQIVND (reference sequence). The CDR3 extends over 17 amino acids. Trimming took 3 bases from V and 3 from J; bases not matched to a gene: 6. The CDR3 nucleotides are TGTGCCAGTAGTATCCGGCGGGGGGGTTATGGGGCCAACGTCCTGACTTTC. Amino acid sequence: CASSIRRGGYGANVLTF.

The chain uses TRBV7-9 and TRBJ2-1, with a possible D match to TRBD1 (5 bases). The CDR3 length is 16 residues. V was shortened by 1 base and J by 5 bases, with 15 bases between the two germline ends. The germline CDR1 and CDR2 sequences are SEHNR and FQNEAQ (reference sequence). The CDR3 nucleotides read TGTGCCAGCAGCTTAGTATACAGGAAGATGAACAATGAGCAGTTCTTC. It translates to CASSLVYRKMNNEQFF.

This rearrangement joins TRBV10-3 to TRBJ2-1; 7 positions agree with TRBD2. The CDR3 is 14 amino acids. V was clipped by 7 bases and J by 4 bases; unmatched bases: 7. The germline V gene encodes CDR1 ENHRY and CDR2 SYGVKD. The CDR3 DNA is TGTGCCATCACTCGGGACTACACTTACAATGAGCAGTTCTTC. Translating it yields CAITRDYTYNEQFF.

The chain links TRBV5-1 to TRBJ1-1; 7 bases match TRBD1. Per the germline V gene, CDR1 is SGHRS and CDR2 is YFSETQ. Trimming at V came to 1 base and at J to 5 bases, leaving 20 bases not matched to a gene. The CDR3 has 19 amino acids. CDR3 loop: CASSLNEGAQRGGETEAFF. The CDR3 DNA reads TGCGCCAGCAGCTTGAATGAGGGGGCGCAGAGAGGAGGTGAAACTGAAGCTTTCTTT.

The CDR3 here is CASSTTDRRGTDTQYF. The CDR3 coding sequence is TGTGCCAGTAGTACGACCGACAGGCGGGGCACAGATACGCAGTATTTT. This chain joins TRBV19 and TRBJ2-3; D might be TRBD1 (6 bases). Germline values: CDR1 LNHDA, CDR2 SQIVND (reference sequence). V was trimmed by 4 bases and J by 1 base, leaving 15 bases between them. The CDR3 is 16 residues long.

The rearrangement links TRBV10-1 to TRBJ2-3; TRBD2 aligns across 9 bases. J gave up 2 bases and V 5 bases, and 5 bases lay outside the gene matches. Germline V gives CDR1 WNHNN, CDR2 SYGVQD (reference sequence). The CDR3 consists of 15 residues. The CDR3: CASSKVAGVTDTQYF. Written as DNA, the CDR3 is TGCGCCAGCAGTAAGGTAGCGGGGGTCACAGATACGCAGTATTTT.

The sample holds one count of this clone. The V and J genes are TRBV30 and TRBJ1-2; perhaps TRBD1 as D (6 bases). Trimming pared 3 bases from V and 6 bases from J, leaving 17 bases between. The length of the CDR3 is 14 residues. Germline loops: CDR1 GTSNPN, CDR2 SVGIG (reference sequence). CDR3 DNA sequence: TGTGCCTGGAGCCTGGGCAGGGGCGGGCATGGCTACACCTTC. Protein product: CAWSLGRGGHGYTF.

This chain connects TRBV27 to TRBJ2-3; no definite D call. The CDR3 is 11 amino acids. The V gene's germline CDR1 is MNHEY and CDR2 SMNVEV (reference sequence). With 3 bases removed from V and 5 bases from J, the gap between germline ends came to 3 bases. CDR3 amino acids: CASSFRDTQYF. The CDR3 bases are TGTGCCAGCAGTTTTAGAGATACGCAGTATTTT.